These 20 T cell receptor beta chains came from one sample sequenced in a study of technical replicates of blood from a few donors. This table comes from immunoSEQ multiplex PCR, and its TCRdb copy is limited to in-frame clones, with some not included. Of tens of thousands of clones in the sample, more than 80% were seen once. The specimen was T cells isolated from PBMCs. All receptors derive from a human donor in good health.

V and J are TRBV11-3 and TRBJ1-1, with 8 bases that match TRBD1. The CDR3 length is 16 residues. V shed 4 bases, J shed 4 bases, and the junction held 11 bases outside the gene matches. Germline-derived CDR1 and CDR2 are SGHNT and YENEEA. The CDR3 loop reads CASSSIIGQGGTEAFF. DNA for the CDR3: TGTGCCAGCAGCTCGATTATCGGACAGGGAGGCACTGAAGCTTTCTTT.

In DNA form, the CDR3 reads TGTGCCAGCAGTGTTCAGGGCGCGAACTATGGCTACACCTTC. Translating it yields CASSVQGANYGYTF. The chain combines TRBV2 with TRBJ1-2; a weak D match, TRBD1 (5 bases). This CDR3 has 14 residues. The germline V gene encodes CDR1 SNHLY and CDR2 FYNNEI. V lost 4 bases, J lost 2 bases, and 11 bases lay in between.

A single count supports this clone. The chain combines TRBV28 with TRBJ2-2; D is uncertain. CDR1 MDHEN and CDR2 SYDVKM come from the germline V gene. Trimming removed 10 bases at V and 4 bases at J, with 13 bases between. CDR3 length: 13 residues. CDR3 sequence reads: CATNPTLTGELFF. The CDR3 coding sequence is TGTGCCACCAATCCTACTCTCACCGGGGAGCTGTTTTTT.

This chain uses TRBV5-5 with TRBJ1-5; D remains unclear. V lost 0 bases and J 5 bases, leaving 9 bases between the germline ends. Germline CDR1 and CDR2: SGHKS and YYEKEE (reference sequence). The CDR3 covers 14 residues. The CDR3 sequence: CASSLAPGDQPQHF. The CDR3 nucleotides are TGTGCCAGCAGCTTGGCACCAGGTGATCAGCCCCAGCATTTT.

The genes are TRBV30 and TRBJ1-2, with D uncertain. The CDR3 loop spans 18 amino acids. With 0 bases removed from V and 2 bases from J, the gap between germline ends came to 22 bases. CDR1 and CDR2 from the germline V gene are GTSNPN and SVGIG (reference sequence). CDR3 sequence: CAWSVFVVRGRPNYGYTF. The DNA of the CDR3 is TGTGCCTGGAGTGTTTTCGTCGTTCGGGGTCGACCGAACTATGGCTACACCTTC.

V usage is TRBV11-2 and J usage is TRBJ1-1; D unclear. This CDR3 is built from 13 residues. V was clipped by 0 bases and J by 3 bases, with 5 bases between them. In germline, CDR1 is SGHAT, CDR2 FQNNGV. The CDR3 DNA reads TGTGCCAGCAGCTTAGATCCTGACACTGAAGCTTTCTTT. Residues: CASSLDPDTEAFF.

The chain is built from TRBV4-1 and TRBJ2-7, with D possibly matching TRBD2 (5 bases). Germline V lookup: CDR1 MGHRA, CDR2 YSYEKL. The CDR3 extends over 13 amino acids. V was clipped by 3 bases and J by 6 bases, with 12 bases between them. The CDR3 region is CASSQFRGLEQYF. The DNA for the CDR3 is TGCGCCAGCAGCCAGTTCCGGGGTCTCGAGCAGTACTTC.

The rearrangement joins TRBV6-1 to TRBJ2-5; D perhaps matches TRBD1 (5 bases). Trimming removed 10 bases from V and 2 bases from J, with 17 bases in between. CDR1 MNHNS and CDR2 SASEGT come from the germline V gene. CDR3 size: 14 residues. The CDR3 sequence: CATTRRETQETQYF. The DNA for the CDR3 is TGTGCCACCACCCGCAGGGAAACTCAAGAGACCCAGTACTTC.

The rearrangement joins TRBV6-5 to TRBJ2-1; 12 bases map to TRBD2. Germline trimming cut 6 bases from V and 14 bases from J; bases unmatched to any gene: 14. Germline loops: CDR1 MNHEY, CDR2 SVGAGI. There are 15 residues in the CDR3. For the CDR3, the DNA is TGTGCCAGCAGCCCCCAGGGACTAGCGGGTGAACCTAAGTTCTTC. The encoded protein is CASSPQGLAGEPKFF.

The V gene is TRBV19, the J gene TRBJ2-1; 9 nucleotides line up with TRBD1. This CDR3 is built from 14 residues. The V gene end was trimmed by 6 bases and the J gene end by 8 bases; junction bases not matched to a gene: 8. Germline V CDR1 and CDR2: LNHDA, SQIVND (reference sequence). The CDR3 bases are TGTGCCAGTAGGGGGCCGGGACAGGGACATGAGCAGTTCTTC. Its translation is CASRGPGQGHEQFF.

The chain uses TRBV5-4 and TRBJ1-1; no firm D call. CDR3 length equals 16 residues. The V end lost 1 base, the J end lost 1 base, and 14 bases lay between the germline ends. Germline V gene sequence: CDR1 SGHNT, CDR2 YYREEE (reference sequence). The CDR3 is CASSLIGRGSNTEAFF. The CDR3 bases are TGTGCCAGCAGCTTGATCGGACGGGGATCGAACACTGAAGCTTTCTTT.

The chain couples TRBV5-1 to TRBJ2-7, with D maybe TRBD1 (5 bases). This CDR3 is built from 15 residues. CDR1 is SGHRS, CDR2 YFSETQ, per germline. Trimming pared 2 bases from V and 1 base from J, leaving 13 bases between. DNA of the CDR3: TGCGCCAGCAGCTTAGGCGCCAGGGTATCCTACGAGCAGTACTTC. Translated: CASSLGARVSYEQYF.

The chain recombines TRBV7-8 with TRBJ2-1; TRBD2 is a possible D gene (5 bases). Germline CDR1 is SGHVS and CDR2 is FQNEAQ. V lost 6 bases, J lost 0 bases, and 15 bases lay in between. This CDR3 is 16 amino acids long. CDR3 residues: CASRLMRRSSYNEQFF. The CDR3 DNA follows: TGTGCCAGCAGACTTATGCGGAGGAGCTCCTACAATGAGCAGTTCTTC.

The V and J genes are TRBV28 and TRBJ2-5; D is ambiguous. V lost 6 bases, J lost 1 base, and 6 bases lay in between. Germline loops: CDR1 MDHEN, CDR2 SYDVKM. The length of the CDR3 is 12 residues. The CDR3, as DNA: TGTGCCAGCAGCGGTACCCAAGAGACCCAGTACTTC. Translating gives CASSGTQETQYF.

This chain uses TRBV19 with TRBJ2-1, with D possibly TRBD2 on 5 matching bases. Germline CDR1 is LNHDA and CDR2 is SQIVND (reference sequence). The CDR3 is 13 residues long. Trimming cost V 5 bases and J 12 bases, with 17 bases left between them. For the CDR3, the DNA is TGTGCCAGTAGTCCTCCTCACGCGGGCGGGCAGTTCTTC. Protein sequence: CASSPPHAGGQFF.

In its sample, this clone was seen once. V gene TRBV7-9 combines with J gene TRBJ2-5; TRBD1 aligns across 7 bases. The CDR3 totals 15 residues. The V gene's germline CDR1 is SEHNR and CDR2 FQNEAQ (reference sequence). V lost 4 bases, J lost 1 base, and 6 bases stayed unmatched. The CDR3 DNA sequence: TGTGCCAGCAGCTCTGGGACAGACATCCAAGAGACCCAGTACTTC. This encodes CASSSGTDIQETQYF.

This rearrangement joins TRBV19 to TRBJ1-1; D ambiguous. Between the trimmed V and J ends, which lost 5 bases and 8 bases, there was a span of 15 bases. The CDR3 loop spans 13 amino acids. The germline V gene encodes CDR1 LNHDA and CDR2 SQIVND (reference sequence). CDR3 region: CASSPEGIHEAFF. CDR3 sequence (DNA): TGTGCCAGTAGTCCCGAGGGAATCCACGAAGCTTTCTTT.

This clone has only one observation. The rearrangement links TRBV5-1 to TRBJ2-3; D is unresolved. The CDR3 spans 13 residues. Germline lookup yields CDR1 SGHRS and CDR2 YFSETQ. The germline V and J ends were trimmed by 1 base and 1 base, with 4 bases remaining between them. CDR3 residues: CASSLFGTDTQYF. The CDR3 DNA is TGCGCCAGCAGCTTGTTCGGCACAGATACGCAGTATTTT.

The V call is TRBV6-5, the J call TRBJ1-4; 8 nucleotides match TRBD1. Germline V lookup: CDR1 MNHEY, CDR2 SVGAGI. This CDR3 is 14 amino acids long. V dropped 4 bases and J dropped 8; count of bases not matched to a gene: 6. The CDR3 DNA reads as TGTGCCAGCAGTTTCGACAGGGGCAGGGAAAAACTGTTTTTT. Amino acids: CASSFDRGREKLFF.

The chain carries TRBV9 and TRBJ2-3, with 9 bases aligning to TRBD2. V was pared by 3 bases and J by 1 base, with 6 bases of the junction left unmatched. The CDR3 has 16 residues. Germline V gives CDR1 SGDLS, CDR2 YYNGEE. The chain's CDR3 is CASSARLAARTDTQYF. CDR3 DNA: TGTGCCAGCAGCGCCCGACTAGCGGCTCGCACAGATACGCAGTATTTT.